The clone carrying this T cell receptor (beta chain) was recorded a few times. Its antigen is not identified. This CDR3 region has 13 residues. Trimming took off 7 bases at V and 2 bases at J, with 11 bases between the two ends. Germline V lookup: CDR1 SNHLY, CDR2 FYNNEI. The data stem from a study of shared clonotypes between healthy human individuals. Generated by immunoSEQ multiplex PCR, the TCRdb table keeps only in-frame clones and is missing some. The sample holds millions of clones; approximately 94% are singletons and the top ten take 0.85% to 1.3%. Naive CD8 cells were CD45RO-negative, positively selected for CCR7, excluding terminally differentiated effector memory CD45RA+ cells. Study outcomes and limitations: Investigators collected only blood, and repertoires in tissues likely differ.

This sequence was found in a man between 18 and 29 years old in good health. Sequences were obtained from naive CD8+ T cells sorted from blood. The chain couples TRBV2 to TRBJ1-2; maybe TRBD1 (5 bases). CDR3 region: CASTGTENYGYTF. The CDR3 nucleotides are TGTGCCAGCACCGGGACGGAAAACTATGGCTACACCTTC.